These 28 T cell receptor beta chains originate from one sample sequenced in a study of monozygotic twins with inflammatory bowel disease (dated by TCRdb to about 2019). The library relied on 5' RACE. Sequencing used an Illumina HiSeq 2500. TCRdb reanalyzed the reads, keeping one entry per CDR3 protein sequence and omitting DNA. The sample's clone listing holds approximately 40,000 distinct CDR3 sequences. The biggest ten clones account for about 5% of the sample. The specimen sequenced was blood. Source of these receptors: a human donor with ulcerative colitis or Crohn's disease, or a healthy co-twin of an affected twin (not recorded which).

The CDR3 region is CASTLDRYNEQFF. The rearrangement links TRBV2 to TRBJ2-1; TCRdb names TRBD1, which stays unverified in the absence of DNA. Germline V gives CDR1 SNHLY, CDR2 FYNNEI. This CDR3 contains 13 residues.

The chain joins TRBV7-9 to TRBJ2-5. This CDR3 spans 12 amino acids. CDR1 is SEHNR and CDR2 is FQNEAQ in the germline V gene (reference sequence). CDR3 in amino acids: CASIRVGETQYF.

This chain links TRBV11-2 with TRBJ2-1; the TRBD2 assignment by TCRdb is unverifiable without DNA. The CDR3 sequence is 15 residues long. The germline gives CDR1 SGHAT, CDR2 FQNNGV. This CDR3 reads CASSLGGLMINEQFF.

The chain carries TRBV6-5 and TRBJ2-7; absent DNA, TCRdb's TRBD1 call cannot be checked. Germline loops: CDR1 MNHEY, CDR2 SVGAGI. The CDR3 has 14 residues. This CDR3 reads CASTWDRGRSEQYF.

The chain joins TRBV20-1 to TRBJ2-3; checking the TCRdb D call of TRBD1 is not possible without DNA. Per germline, CDR1 DFQATT and CDR2 SNEGSKA (reference sequence). The CDR3 runs to 16 residues. CDR3 protein: CSAGFYGGPREDTQYF.

The rearrangement links TRBV18 to TRBJ1-1. Per germline, CDR1 KGHSH and CDR2 LQKENI. This CDR3 region has 14 residues. CDR3 protein: CASSPPGLDGTAFF.

The V gene is TRBV12-3 or TRBV12-4, the J gene TRBJ2-1. The CDR3 sequence is 14 residues long. CDR3 sequence reads: CASSPAQVYNEQFF.

The rearrangement joins TRBV27 to TRBJ2-3; TCRdb names TRBD2, which stays unverified in the absence of DNA. Per the germline V gene, CDR1 is MNHEY and CDR2 is SMNVEV (reference sequence). This CDR3 spans 16 amino acids. This CDR3 reads CASSFEPPGLTDTQYF.

The chain uses TRBV11-2 and TRBJ2-7; TCRdb gives TRBD2 as the D gene, but with no DNA this cannot be confirmed. The CDR3 has 13 amino acids. CDR1 is SGHAT, CDR2 FQNNGV, per germline. CDR3 in amino acids: CASRHQKGNEQYF.

V is TRBV20-1 and J is TRBJ2-7. Germline V lookup: CDR1 DFQATT, CDR2 SNEGSKA (reference sequence). CDR3 size: 12 residues. The chain's CDR3 is CSARKRNYEQYF.

The V gene is TRBV5-1, the J gene TRBJ2-3. Germline CDR1 SGHRS, CDR2 YFSETQ. This CDR3 region has 13 residues. CDR3: CASSLEPVGVQYF.

V and J are TRBV29-1 and TRBJ2-5; TCRdb reports TRBD1, a call that lacks DNA to check it against. CDR1 is SQVTM, CDR2 ANQGSEA, per germline. This CDR3 is 13 amino acids long. CDR3 sequence: CSVPGRVIETQYF.

J is TRBJ2-1 and V is TRBV15; without DNA, the TCRdb call of TRBD1 cannot be checked. Germline lookup yields CDR1 LNHNV and CDR2 YYDKDF (reference sequence). The CDR3 loop spans 17 amino acids. The CDR3: CATSRAWDGSSYNEQFF.

The V gene is TRBV6-2 or TRBV6-3, the J gene TRBJ2-7; the D gene TCRdb calls, TRBD2, cannot be checked with no DNA. The germline V gene encodes CDR1 MNHEY and CDR2 SVGEGT. The CDR3 runs 16 residues. The CDR3 protein is CASSYSIGAQTYEQYF.

The rearrangement uses TRBV28 and TRBJ1-1; TCRdb's assignment of TRBD1 cannot be checked, as there is no DNA. Per the germline V gene, CDR1 is MDHEN and CDR2 is SYDVKM. This CDR3 has 14 residues. The CDR3 sequence: CASREPGAYTEAFF. The whole variable domain, remainder taken from reference TRBV28 and TRBJ1-1, is DVKVTQSSRYLVKRTGEKVFLECVQDMDHENMFWYRQDPGLGLRLIYFSYDVKMKEKGDIPEGYSVSREKKERFSLILESASTNQTSMYLCASREPGAYTEAFFGQGTRLTVV.

The chain combines TRBV28 with TRBJ1-5; TCRdb's assignment of TRBD1 cannot be checked, as there is no DNA. This CDR3 is built from 11 residues. The V gene's germline CDR1 is MDHEN and CDR2 SYDVKM. CDR3: CASSTRGAPDF.

The chain is built from TRBV11-2 and TRBJ2-6; checking the TCRdb D call of TRBD1 is not possible without DNA. Germline CDR1 SGHAT, CDR2 FQNNGV. There are 17 residues in the CDR3. The CDR3 loop is CASNPGGGAAGANVLTF.

The chain employs TRBV7-2 and TRBJ1-3. Germline lookup yields CDR1 SGHTA and CDR2 FQGNSA. The CDR3 extends over 14 amino acids. CDR3 protein: CASSPDVSGNTIYF.

The V call is TRBV20-1, the J call TRBJ2-5; TCRdb's D call of TRBD1 is untestable without DNA. This CDR3 contains 13 residues. Per the germline V gene, CDR1 is DFQATT and CDR2 is SNEGSKA (reference sequence). The CDR3 here is CSARDWGEETQYF.

The chain uses TRBV6-2 or TRBV6-3 and TRBJ1-5; as DNA is missing, the TRBD1 call by TCRdb cannot be tested. The CDR3 is 14 amino acids. The germline V gene has CDR1 MNHEY and CDR2 SVGEGT. CDR3 protein: CASRGTGDNQPQHF.

The gene calls are TRBV5-4 and TRBJ1-1; TCRdb reports TRBD1, a call that lacks DNA to check it against. Germline V gene sequence: CDR1 SGHNT, CDR2 YYREEE (reference sequence). The CDR3 is 16 residues long. The CDR3 loop reads CASSSGQGGLNTEAFF.

The chain combines TRBV7-9 with TRBJ1-2; TCRdb designates TRBD1, a call that cannot be tested without DNA. CDR3 length: 13 residues. The germline V gene has CDR1 SEHNR and CDR2 FQNEAQ (reference sequence). CDR3 sequence: CASSLMQGDGYTF.

The rearrangement joins TRBV23-1 to TRBJ2-5; TCRdb lists TRBD1, though no DNA is available to test this call. TRBV23-1 is an ORF, with its function uncertain. The CDR3 totals 16 residues. The CDR3 sequence is CASSPHRDRLQETQYF.

V and J are TRBV20-1 and TRBJ2-1; TCRdb's D gene call, TRBD2, goes unchecked for lack of DNA. Germline CDR1 is DFQATT and CDR2 is SNEGSKA (reference sequence). The CDR3 length is 14 residues. The CDR3 loop reads CSASPGLGVYEQFF.

The chain has TRBV20-1 and TRBJ1-1. This CDR3 comprises 11 residues. Germline V gene sequence: CDR1 DFQATT, CDR2 SNEGSKA (reference sequence). This CDR3 is CSGTSKTEAFF.

The chain employs TRBV28 and TRBJ2-3; absent DNA, TCRdb's TRBD1 call cannot be checked. CDR3 length: 12 residues. In germline, CDR1 is MDHEN, CDR2 SYDVKM. CDR3 sequence reads: CASSWGQDTQYF.

The chain recombines TRBV28 with TRBJ1-5. CDR3 length equals 15 residues. Germline CDR1 and CDR2: MDHEN and SYDVKM. The CDR3 reads CASSGGLSSNQPQHF.

This chain connects TRBV5-1 to TRBJ2-7; the TCRdb call, TRBD1, lacks DNA for checking. CDR3 size: 16 residues. Germline assignment: CDR1 SGHRS and CDR2 YFSETQ. The CDR3 here is CASSLAFGQGSYEQYF.